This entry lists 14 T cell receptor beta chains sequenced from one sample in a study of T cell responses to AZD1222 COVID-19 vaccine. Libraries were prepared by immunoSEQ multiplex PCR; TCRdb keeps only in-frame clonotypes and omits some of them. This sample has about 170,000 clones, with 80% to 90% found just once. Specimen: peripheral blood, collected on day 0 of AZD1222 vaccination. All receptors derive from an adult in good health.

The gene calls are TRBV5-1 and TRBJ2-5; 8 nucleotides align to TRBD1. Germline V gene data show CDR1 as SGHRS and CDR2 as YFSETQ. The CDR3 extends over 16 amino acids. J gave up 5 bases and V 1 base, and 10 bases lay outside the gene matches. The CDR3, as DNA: TGCGCCAGCAGCTTGCGAAGTCAGACAGGGGATGAGACCCAGTACTTC. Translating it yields CASSLRSQTGDETQYF.

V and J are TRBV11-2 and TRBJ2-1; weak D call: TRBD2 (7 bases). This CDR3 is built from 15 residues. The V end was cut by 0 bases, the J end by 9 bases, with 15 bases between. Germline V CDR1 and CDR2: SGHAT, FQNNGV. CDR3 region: CASSLDGGGLSEQFF. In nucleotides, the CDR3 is TGTGCCAGCAGCTTAGATGGGGGGGGCCTAAGTGAGCAGTTCTTC.

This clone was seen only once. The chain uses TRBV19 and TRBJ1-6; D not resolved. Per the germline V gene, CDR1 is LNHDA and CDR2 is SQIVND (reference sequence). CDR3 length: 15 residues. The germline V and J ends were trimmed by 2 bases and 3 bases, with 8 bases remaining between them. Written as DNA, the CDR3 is TGTGCCAGTAGTATACAAGAGAGCTATAATTCACCCCTCCACTTT. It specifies CASSIQESYNSPLHF.

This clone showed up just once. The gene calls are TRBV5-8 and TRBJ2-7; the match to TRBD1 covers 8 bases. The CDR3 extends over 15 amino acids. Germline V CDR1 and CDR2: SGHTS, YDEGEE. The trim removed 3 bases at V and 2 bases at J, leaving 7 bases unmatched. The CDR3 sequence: CASSWAGGNPYEQYF. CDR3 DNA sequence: TGTGCCAGCAGCTGGGCAGGGGGCAACCCCTACGAGCAGTACTTC.

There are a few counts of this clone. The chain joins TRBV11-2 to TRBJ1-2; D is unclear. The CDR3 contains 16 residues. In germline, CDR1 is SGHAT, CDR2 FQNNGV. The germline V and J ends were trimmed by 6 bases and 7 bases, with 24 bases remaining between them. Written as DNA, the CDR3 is TGTGCCAGCAGAACAGTAGGTCGTGGTCCAAGTGGTGGCTACACCTTC. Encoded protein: CASRTVGRGPSGGYTF.

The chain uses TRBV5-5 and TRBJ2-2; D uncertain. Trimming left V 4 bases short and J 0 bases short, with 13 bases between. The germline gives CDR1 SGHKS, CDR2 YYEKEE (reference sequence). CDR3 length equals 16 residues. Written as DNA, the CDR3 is TGTGCCAGCAGCCCTCGCCGGGTTTCGAACACCGGGGAGCTGTTTTTT. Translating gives CASSPRRVSNTGELFF.

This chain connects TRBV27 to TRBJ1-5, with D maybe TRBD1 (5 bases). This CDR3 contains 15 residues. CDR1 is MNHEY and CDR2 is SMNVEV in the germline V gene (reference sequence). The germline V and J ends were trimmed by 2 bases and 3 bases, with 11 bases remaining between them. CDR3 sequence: CASSLIWGVNQPQHF. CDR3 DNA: TGTGCCAGCAGTTTAATTTGGGGGGTCAATCAGCCCCAGCATTTT.

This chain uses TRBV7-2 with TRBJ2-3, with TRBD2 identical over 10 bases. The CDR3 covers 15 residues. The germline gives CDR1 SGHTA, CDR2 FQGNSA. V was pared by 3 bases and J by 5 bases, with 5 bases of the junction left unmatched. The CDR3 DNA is TGTGCCAGCAGCTTCCAGCGGGGGGGCGGAGATACGCAGTATTTT. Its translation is CASSFQRGGGDTQYF.

CDR3 DNA: TGTGCCAGCAGTTACCAAACGGGCTACACCTTC. Protein sequence: CASSYQTGYTF. This sequence joins TRBV12-3 or TRBV12-4 and TRBJ1-2, with D uncertain. CDR3 length: 11 amino acids. V was pared by 4 bases and J by 8 bases, with 8 bases between.

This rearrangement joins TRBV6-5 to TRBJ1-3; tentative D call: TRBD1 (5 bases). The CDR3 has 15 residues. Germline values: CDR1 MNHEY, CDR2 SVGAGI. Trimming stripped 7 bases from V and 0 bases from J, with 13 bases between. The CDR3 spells CASILGATSGNTIYF. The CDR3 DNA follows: TGTGCCAGCATACTTGGGGCGACCTCTGGAAACACCATATATTTT.

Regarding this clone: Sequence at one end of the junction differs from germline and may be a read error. The CDR3, as DNA: TGTGCCAGCAGCTTAGGAGGTCAGGGGGTCCTAGTCTTC. Residues: CASSLGGQGVLVF. The J gene is TRBJ2-1, the V gene TRBV7-8; TRBD1 agrees at 7 bases. Germline lookup yields CDR1 SGHVS and CDR2 FQNEAQ. The CDR3 consists of 13 residues.

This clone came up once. This CDR3 reads CASSLSWGLPEAFF. Written as DNA, the CDR3 is TGTGCCAGCAGCTTATCCTGGGGTTTGCCTGAAGCTTTCTTT. The chain carries TRBV11-2 and TRBJ1-1; D call uncertain. V was trimmed by 2 bases and J by 6 bases, leaving 13 bases between them. The CDR3 is 14 amino acids. Germline lookup yields CDR1 SGHAT and CDR2 FQNNGV.

The CDR3 coding sequence is TGTGCCAGCAACATCCGGCAGGGGTTCCAAGAGACCCAGTACTTC. This codes for CASNIRQGFQETQYF. This chain joins TRBV5-4 and TRBJ2-5; a possible D gene is TRBD1 (6 bases). This CDR3 has 15 residues. Trimming stripped 6 bases from V and 1 base from J, with 16 bases between. Germline V gene sequence: CDR1 SGHNT, CDR2 YYREEE (reference sequence).

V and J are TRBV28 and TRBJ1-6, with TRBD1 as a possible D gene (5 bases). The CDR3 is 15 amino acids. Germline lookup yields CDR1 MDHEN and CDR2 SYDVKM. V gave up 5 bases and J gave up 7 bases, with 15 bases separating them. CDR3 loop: CASSALGTANSPLHF. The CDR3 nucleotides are TGTGCCAGCAGTGCCCTAGGGACGGCCAATTCACCCCTCCACTTT.